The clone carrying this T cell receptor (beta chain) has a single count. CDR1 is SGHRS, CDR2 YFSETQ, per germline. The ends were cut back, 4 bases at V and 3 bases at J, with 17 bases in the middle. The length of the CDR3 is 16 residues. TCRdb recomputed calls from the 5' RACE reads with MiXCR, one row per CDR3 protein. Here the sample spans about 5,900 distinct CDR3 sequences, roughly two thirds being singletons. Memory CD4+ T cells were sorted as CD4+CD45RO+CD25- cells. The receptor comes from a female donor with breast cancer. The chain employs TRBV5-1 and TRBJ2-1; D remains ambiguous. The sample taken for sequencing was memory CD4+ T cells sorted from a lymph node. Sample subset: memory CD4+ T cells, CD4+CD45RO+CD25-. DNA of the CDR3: TGCGCCAGCAGCCCCACGGTGCGAAAGGACTACAATGAGCAGTTCTTC. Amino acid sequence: CASSPTVRKDYNEQFF.